Listed below are T cell receptor beta chains from one sample, sequenced in a study of regulatory T cells in long-lasting Graves disease. Using its own MiXCR run on the multiplex PCR reads, TCRdb lists one record per CDR3 protein. The sample has approximately 480,000 distinct CDR3 sequences, 16% seen once. This sample was also put to use in a study of T cells in Graves' hyperthyroidism and ophthalmopathy.

The sequences come from peripheral blood mononuclear cells (PBMCs), collected at new diagnosis, from a patient treated with antithyroid drugs. All receptors derive from a man in his forties with Graves disease. Each CDR3 is given with its conserved first and last residue. A D gene is named only where the DNA matches it firmly. Rows may omit the clone size; those that give it use once, few, many or a size class.

J	size	V	D	DNA	CDR3
TRBJ2-5	many	TRBV3-1	NA	TGTGCCAGCAGCCCTCGAACGGGCCTCCAAGAGACCCAGTACTTC	CASSPRTGLQETQYF
TRBJ2-7	many	TRBV6-5	NA	TGTGCCAGCAGTTACCCTGGGGGGGCTTTCAACGAGCAGTACTTC	CASSYPGGAFNEQYF
TRBJ1-6	few	TRBV12-3/TRBV12-4	TRBD1	TGTGCCAGCAGTCGCAGGGGGTATAATTCACCCCTCCACTTT	CASSRRGYNSPLHF
TRBJ2-1	many	TRBV27	TRBD1	TGTGCCAGCAGTCCAAATTACCGGGACAGGGGGCGCACCGAGCAGTTCTTC	CASSPNYRDRGRTEQFF
TRBJ2-7	many	TRBV30	NA	TGTGCCTGGAGTCCTACAGGGATCTACGAGCAGTACTTC	CAWSPTGIYEQYF
TRBJ2-7	many	TRBV30	NA	TGTGCCTGCCTGGATAGCGGCTCCTACGAGCAGTACTTC	CACLDSGSYEQYF
TRBJ1-6	many	TRBV6-5	NA	TGTGCCAGCAGTTACGAGAGGGGTCCCTCACCCCTCCACTTT	CASSYERGPSPLHF
TRBJ2-1	few	TRBV11-2	TRBD2	TGTGCCAGCAGCTTAGAGGCTAGCGGGAATCTTTACAATGAGCAGTTCTTC	CASSLEASGNLYNEQFF
TRBJ2-7	few	TRBV6-2/TRBV6-3	NA	TGTGCCAGCAGTTACTCGGACCACGAGCAGTACTTC	CASSYSDHEQYF
TRBJ2-2	NA	TRBV5-8	NA	TGTGCCAGCAGCTTGGAGTCTCCAGGGCGGTACACCGGGGAGCTGTTTTTT	CASSLESPGRYTGELFF
TRBJ1-5	many	TRBV12-3/TRBV12-4	NA	TGTGCCAGCAGCTTAGGGGCCTCAGGGCAGCCCCAGCATTTT	CASSLGASGQPQHF
TRBJ1-3	few	TRBV20-1	NA	TGCAGTGCTACCGGGATTATCGGACTCCAGGCGACTGGAAACACCATATATTTT	CSATGIIGLQATGNTIYF
TRBJ2-7	few	TRBV29-1	TRBD1	TGCAGCGTTCGGACAGGGGGCAGCTACGAGCAGTACTTC	CSVRTGGSYEQYF
TRBJ1-1	many	TRBV28	NA	TGTGCCAGCAGTTCCTTTCCGACACTAGCAAACACTGAAGCTTTCTTT	CASSSFPTLANTEAFF
TRBJ2-3	many	TRBV20-1	TRBD2	TGCAGTGCTAGGACTAGCGGGGGCTCGGGTACGCAGTATTTT	CSARTSGGSGTQYF
TRBJ1-1	many	TRBV29-1	NA	TGCAGCTCCAGACCCCCAGGGACTGAAGCTTTCTTT	CSSRPPGTEAFF
TRBJ1-1	NA	TRBV6-1	NA	TGTGCCAGCAGTGAAGCGTCGGCTGAAGCTTTCTTT	CASSEASAEAFF
TRBJ1-5	many	TRBV27	NA	TGTGCCAGCAGCCCCTTTGGCAATCAGCCCCAGCATTTT	CASSPFGNQPQHF
TRBJ2-2	NA	TRBV2	NA	TGTGCCGGGCGCGGGGCCGGGGAGCTGTTTTTT	CAGRGAGELFF
TRBJ2-1	many	TRBV7-3	NA	TGTGCCAGCAGCTCAAGACAGGCCTCCTACAATGAGCAGTTCTTC	CASSSRQASYNEQFF
TRBJ2-1	NA	TRBV20-1	NA	TGCAGTGCTACTGGGAGTGGGTTCTTC	CSATGSGFF
TRBJ2-5	many	TRBV7-9	TRBD1	TGTGCCAGCAGCTTAATCCACAGGGGCCAAGAGACCCAGTACTTC	CASSLIHRGQETQYF
TRBJ2-1	few	TRBV27	TRBD1	TGTGCCAGCAGTTCTGGACAGGGGTTTGAGCAGTTCTTC	CASSSGQGFEQFF
TRBJ2-5	many	TRBV28	NA	TGTGCCTGCCGGGCGAGAGAGACCCAGTACTTC	CACRARETQYF
TRBJ2-7	few	TRBV20-1	TRBD2	TGCAGTGCTCCTATGGGACTAGCGGTCTACGAGCAGTACTTC	CSAPMGLAVYEQYF
TRBJ1-4	many	TRBV12-3/TRBV12-4	NA	TGTGCCAGCAGTTTACGGGTTAATGAAAAACTGTTTTTT	CASSLRVNEKLFF
TRBJ1-2	few	TRBV7-9	TRBD1	TGTGCCAGCAGCTCACCAGGACAGGGGGATAACTATGGCTACACCTTC	CASSSPGQGDNYGYTF
TRBJ2-1	many	TRBV5-1	TRBD2	TGCGCCAGCAGCTTGGCGGGACTACTTAATGAGCAGTTCTTC	CASSLAGLLNEQFF
TRBJ1-5	NA	TRBV7-9	NA	TGTGCCAACAGCTTAGATCGGTTGGAGCCCCAGCATTTT	CANSLDRLEPQHF
TRBJ2-7	many	TRBV2	TRBD1	TGTGCCAGCAGTAAAAGTAGGACAGGGCTGGAGCAGTACTTC	CASSKSRTGLEQYF
TRBJ2-3	many	TRBV3-1	NA	TGTGCCAGCAGCCTCCTGCGGGGCGGACAGGGCACAGATACGCAGTATTTT	CASSLLRGGQGTDTQYF
TRBJ2-5	NA	TRBV6-1	TRBD2	TGTGCCAGCAGTGGAGGACCAGCGGGAGGTTTTGGAGAGACCCAGTACTTC	CASSGGPAGGFGETQYF
TRBJ2-2	NA	TRBV4-2	TRBD2	TGTGCCAGCAGCTCCCATAGCGGGGCGAACACCGGGGAGCTGTTTTTT	CASSSHSGANTGELFF
TRBJ2-1	few	TRBV12-3/TRBV12-4	TRBD2	TGTGCCAGCAGTTTTCGCGGGAGGAATGAGCAGTTCTTC	CASSFRGRNEQFF
TRBJ2-3	many	TRBV5-1	TRBD2	TGCGCCAGCAGGACTAGCGGGAATCTTGGGACAGATACGCAGTATTTT	CASRTSGNLGTDTQYF
TRBJ2-7	many	TRBV12-3/TRBV12-4	NA	TGTGCCAGCAGCGGGAGCCCCTACGAGCAGTACTTC	CASSGSPYEQYF
TRBJ2-2	many	TRBV19	NA	TGTGCCAGTAGCGTCCATGGAGGGAGAGGCGGGGAGCTGTTTTTT	CASSVHGGRGGELFF
TRBJ2-1	few	TRBV20-1	NA	TGCAGTGCTAGACGTGCTAGCGTACTATACAATGAGCAGTTCTTC	CSARRASVLYNEQFF
TRBJ2-2	many	TRBV30	TRBD2	TGTGCCGGCAGACTAGCGTCGAACACCGGGGAGCTGTTTTTT	CAGRLASNTGELFF
TRBJ2-1	NA	TRBV19	NA	TGTGCCAGTGGATTCTCGGGATTTGGAGACAATGAGCAGTTCTTC	CASGFSGFGDNEQFF